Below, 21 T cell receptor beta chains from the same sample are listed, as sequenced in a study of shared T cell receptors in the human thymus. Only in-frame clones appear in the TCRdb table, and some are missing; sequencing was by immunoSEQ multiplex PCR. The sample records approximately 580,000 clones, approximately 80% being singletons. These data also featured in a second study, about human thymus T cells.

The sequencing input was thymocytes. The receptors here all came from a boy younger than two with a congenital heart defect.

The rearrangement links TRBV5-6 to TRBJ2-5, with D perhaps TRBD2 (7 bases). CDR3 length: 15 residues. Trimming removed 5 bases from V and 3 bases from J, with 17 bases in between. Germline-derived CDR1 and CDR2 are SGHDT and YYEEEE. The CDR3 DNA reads TGTGCCAGCAGGTCCGGGGGGCGTGAGAAAGAGACCCAGTACTTC. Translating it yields CASRSGGREKETQYF.

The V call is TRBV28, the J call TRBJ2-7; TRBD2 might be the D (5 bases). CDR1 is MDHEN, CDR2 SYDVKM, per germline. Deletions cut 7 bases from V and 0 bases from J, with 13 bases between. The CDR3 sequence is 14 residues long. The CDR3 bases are TGTGCCAGCACCCCAACGGGGATCTCCTACGAGCAGTACTTC. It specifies CASTPTGISYEQYF.

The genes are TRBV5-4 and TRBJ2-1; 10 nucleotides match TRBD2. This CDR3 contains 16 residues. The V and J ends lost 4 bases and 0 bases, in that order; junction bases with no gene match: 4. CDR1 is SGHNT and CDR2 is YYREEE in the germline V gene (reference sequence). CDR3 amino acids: CASSQIAGGSYNEQFF. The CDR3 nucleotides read TGTGCCAGCAGCCAAATAGCGGGAGGCTCCTACAATGAGCAGTTCTTC.

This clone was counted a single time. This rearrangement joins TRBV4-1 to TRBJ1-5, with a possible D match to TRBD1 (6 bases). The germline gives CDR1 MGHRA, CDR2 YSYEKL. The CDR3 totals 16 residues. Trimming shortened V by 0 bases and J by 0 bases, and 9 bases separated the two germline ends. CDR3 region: CASSQEGGASNQPQHF. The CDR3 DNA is TGCGCCAGCAGCCAAGAAGGGGGAGCTAGCAATCAGCCCCAGCATTTT.

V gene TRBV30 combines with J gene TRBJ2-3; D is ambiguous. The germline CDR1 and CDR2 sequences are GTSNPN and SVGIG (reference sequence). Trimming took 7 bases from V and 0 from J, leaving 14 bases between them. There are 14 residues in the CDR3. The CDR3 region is CAYSSGYSTDTQYF. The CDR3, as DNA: TGTGCCTACTCGTCTGGTTATAGCACAGATACGCAGTATTTT.

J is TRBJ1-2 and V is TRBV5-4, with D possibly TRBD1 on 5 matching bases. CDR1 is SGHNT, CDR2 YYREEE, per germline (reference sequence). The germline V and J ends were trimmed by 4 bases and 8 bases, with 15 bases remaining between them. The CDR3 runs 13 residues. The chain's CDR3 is CASSDTGGAGYTF. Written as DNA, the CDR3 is TGTGCCAGCAGCGATACGGGAGGGGCAGGCTACACCTTC.

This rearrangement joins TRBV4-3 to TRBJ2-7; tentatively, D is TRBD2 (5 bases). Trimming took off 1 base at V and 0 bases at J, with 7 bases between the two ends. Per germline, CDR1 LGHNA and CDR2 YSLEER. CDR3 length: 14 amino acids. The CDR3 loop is CASSQGGVSYEQYF. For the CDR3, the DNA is TGCGCCAGCAGCCAAGGGGGAGTCTCCTACGAGCAGTACTTC.

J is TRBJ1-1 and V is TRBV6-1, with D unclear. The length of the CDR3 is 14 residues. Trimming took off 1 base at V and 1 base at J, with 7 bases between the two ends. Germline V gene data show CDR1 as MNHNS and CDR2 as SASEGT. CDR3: CASSEEAENTEAFF. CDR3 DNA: TGTGCCAGCAGTGAAGAAGCGGAGAACACTGAAGCTTTCTTT.

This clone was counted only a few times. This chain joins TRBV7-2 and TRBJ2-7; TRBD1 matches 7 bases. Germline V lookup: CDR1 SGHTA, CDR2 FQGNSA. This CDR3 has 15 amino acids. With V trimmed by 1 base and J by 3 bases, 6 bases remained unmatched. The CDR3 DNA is TGTGCCAGCAGCTTAGGAGGGGGCCCCATCTACGAGCAGTACTTC. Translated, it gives CASSLGGGPIYEQYF. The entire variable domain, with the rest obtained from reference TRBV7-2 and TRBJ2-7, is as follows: GAGVSQSPSNKVTEKGKDVELRCDPISGHTALYWYRQSLGQGLEFLIYFQGNSAPDKSGLPSDRFSAERTGGSVSTLTIQRTQQEDSAVYLCASSLGGGPIYEQYFGPGTRLTVT.

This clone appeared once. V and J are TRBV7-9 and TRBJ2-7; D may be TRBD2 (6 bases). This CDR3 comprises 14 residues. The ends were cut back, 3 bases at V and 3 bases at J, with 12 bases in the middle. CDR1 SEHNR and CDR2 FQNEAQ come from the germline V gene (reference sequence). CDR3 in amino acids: CASSFTQGLYEQYF. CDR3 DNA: TGTGCCAGCAGCTTTACGCAGGGACTCTACGAGCAGTACTTC.

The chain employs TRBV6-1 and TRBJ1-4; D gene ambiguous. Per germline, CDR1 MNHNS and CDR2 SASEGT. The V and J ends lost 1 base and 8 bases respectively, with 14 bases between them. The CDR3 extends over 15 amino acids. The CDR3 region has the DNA TGTGCCAGCAGTGAAGGAGTGGAGGCGGGGGAAAAACTGTTTTTT. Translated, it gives CASSEGVEAGEKLFF.

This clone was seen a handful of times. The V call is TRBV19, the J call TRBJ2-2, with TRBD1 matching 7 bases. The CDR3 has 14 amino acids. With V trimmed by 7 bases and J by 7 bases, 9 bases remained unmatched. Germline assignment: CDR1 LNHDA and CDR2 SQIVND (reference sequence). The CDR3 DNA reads TGTGCCAGTACCCGAAACAGGGGCCACGGGGAGCTGTTTTTT. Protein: CASTRNRGHGELFF.

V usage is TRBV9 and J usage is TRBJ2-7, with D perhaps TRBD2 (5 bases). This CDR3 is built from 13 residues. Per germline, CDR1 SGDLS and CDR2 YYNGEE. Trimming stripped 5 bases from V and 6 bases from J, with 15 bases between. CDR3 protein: CASSLDSTAEQYF. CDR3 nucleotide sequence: TGTGCCAGCAGTCTGGACTCCACCGCCGAGCAGTACTTC.

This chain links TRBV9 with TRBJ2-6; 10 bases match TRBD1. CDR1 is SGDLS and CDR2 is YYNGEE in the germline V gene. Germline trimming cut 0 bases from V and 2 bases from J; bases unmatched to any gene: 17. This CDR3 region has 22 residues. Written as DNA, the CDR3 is TGTGCCAGCAGCGTAGAGGTTTGGATAGGGACAGGGGTGGGAGCTGGGGCCAACGTCCTGACTTTC. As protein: CASSVEVWIGTGVGAGANVLTF.

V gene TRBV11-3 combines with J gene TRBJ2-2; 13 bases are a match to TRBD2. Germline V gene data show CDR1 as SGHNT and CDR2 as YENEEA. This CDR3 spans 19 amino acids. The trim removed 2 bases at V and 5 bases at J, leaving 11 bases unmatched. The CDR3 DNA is TGTGCCAGCAGCTTACGAAAAGGGGGACTAGCGGGAATTACCGGGGAGCTGTTTTTT. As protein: CASSLRKGGLAGITGELFF.

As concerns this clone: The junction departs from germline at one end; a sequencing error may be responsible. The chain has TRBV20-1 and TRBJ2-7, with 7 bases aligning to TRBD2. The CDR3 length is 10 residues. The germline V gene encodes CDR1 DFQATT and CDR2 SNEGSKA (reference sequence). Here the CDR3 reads CSAEGTTEVF. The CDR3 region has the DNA TGCAGTGCTGAGGGGACTACCGAGGTCTTC.

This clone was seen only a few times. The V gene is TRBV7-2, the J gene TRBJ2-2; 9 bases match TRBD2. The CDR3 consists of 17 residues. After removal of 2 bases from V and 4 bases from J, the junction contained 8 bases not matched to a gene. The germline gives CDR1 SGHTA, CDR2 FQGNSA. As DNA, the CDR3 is TGTGCCAGCAGCTTAACAGAGCTAGCGGGATTCACCGGGGAGCTGTTTTTT. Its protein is CASSLTELAGFTGELFF.

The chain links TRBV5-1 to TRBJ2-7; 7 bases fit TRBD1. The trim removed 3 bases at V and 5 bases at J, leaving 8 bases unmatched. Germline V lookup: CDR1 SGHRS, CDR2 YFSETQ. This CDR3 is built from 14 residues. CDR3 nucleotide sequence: TGCGCCAGCAGCTGGGACAGTAAGTGGGACGAGCAGTACTTC. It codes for CASSWDSKWDEQYF.

The CDR3 DNA follows: TGTGCTAGTGGTTTGTCACCGGGACAGGGGAACTATGGCTACACCTTC. Translated, it gives CASGLSPGQGNYGYTF. The gene calls are TRBV12-5 and TRBJ1-2; 10 bases match TRBD1. V shed 2 bases, J shed 2 bases, and the junction held 5 bases outside the gene matches. Per the germline V gene, CDR1 is LGHNT and CDR2 is FRNRAP. This CDR3 region has 16 residues. Complete variable domain (other parts from reference TRBV12-5 and TRBJ1-2): DARVTQTPRHKVTEMGQEVTMRCQPILGHNTVFWYRQTMMQGLELLAYFRNRAPLDDSGMPKDRFSAEMPDATLATLKIQPSEPRDSAVYFCASGLSPGQGNYGYTFGSGTRLTVV.

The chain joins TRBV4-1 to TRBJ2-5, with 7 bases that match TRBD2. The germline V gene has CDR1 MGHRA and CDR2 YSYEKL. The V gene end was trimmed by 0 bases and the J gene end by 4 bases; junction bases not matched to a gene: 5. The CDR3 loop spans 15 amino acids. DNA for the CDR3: TGCGCCAGCAGCCAAGATATGTCTAGCGGAGAGACCCAGTACTTC. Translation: CASSQDMSSGETQYF.

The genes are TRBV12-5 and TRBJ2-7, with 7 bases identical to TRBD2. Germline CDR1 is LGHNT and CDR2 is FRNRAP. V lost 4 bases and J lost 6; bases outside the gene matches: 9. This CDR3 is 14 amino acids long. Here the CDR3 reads CASGSTGGFGEQYF. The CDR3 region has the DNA TGTGCTAGTGGTTCGACCGGGGGGTTCGGCGAGCAGTACTTC.